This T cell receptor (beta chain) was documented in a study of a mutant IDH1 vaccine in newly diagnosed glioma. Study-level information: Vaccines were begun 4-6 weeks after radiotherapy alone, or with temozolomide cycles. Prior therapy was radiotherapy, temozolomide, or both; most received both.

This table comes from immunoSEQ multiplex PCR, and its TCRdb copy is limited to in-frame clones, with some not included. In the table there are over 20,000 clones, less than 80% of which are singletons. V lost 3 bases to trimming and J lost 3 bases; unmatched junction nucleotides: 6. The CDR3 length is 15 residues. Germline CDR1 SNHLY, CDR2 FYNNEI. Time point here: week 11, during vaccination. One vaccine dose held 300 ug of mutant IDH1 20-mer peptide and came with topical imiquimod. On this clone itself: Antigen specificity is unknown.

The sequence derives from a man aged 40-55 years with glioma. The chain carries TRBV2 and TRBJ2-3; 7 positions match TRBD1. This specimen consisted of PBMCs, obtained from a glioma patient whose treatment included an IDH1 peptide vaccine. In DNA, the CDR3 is TGTGCCAGCAGTGAGTCTAGGGGGCGGACAGATACGCAGTATTTT. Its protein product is CASSESRGRTDTQYF.